The T cell receptor beta chain described here comes from a study of shared clonotypes between healthy human individuals. Overall study context: The study drew on a couple of women and a few men aged 18 to 49 as donors.

CDR1 SNHLY and CDR2 FYNNEI come from the germline V gene. Trimming shortened V by 6 bases and J by 2 bases, and 10 bases separated the two germline ends. This CDR3 contains 13 residues. The protocol was immunoSEQ multiplex PCR, while the TCRdb copy is restricted to in-frame clones and leaves out a portion. The top ten clones hold around 0.15% of a sample with about 2,500,000 clones, roughly nine tenths of them seen once. This clonotype originated in a man aged 18 to 30 in good health. The chain uses TRBV2 and TRBJ2-5; D may be TRBD1 (5 bases). Material: naive CD4+ T cells sorted from blood. Subset defined: CD45RA+ positively selected. CDR3: CASSRQLQETQYF. The CDR3 bases are TGTGCCAGCAGCCGACAGTTACAAGAGACCCAGTACTTC.